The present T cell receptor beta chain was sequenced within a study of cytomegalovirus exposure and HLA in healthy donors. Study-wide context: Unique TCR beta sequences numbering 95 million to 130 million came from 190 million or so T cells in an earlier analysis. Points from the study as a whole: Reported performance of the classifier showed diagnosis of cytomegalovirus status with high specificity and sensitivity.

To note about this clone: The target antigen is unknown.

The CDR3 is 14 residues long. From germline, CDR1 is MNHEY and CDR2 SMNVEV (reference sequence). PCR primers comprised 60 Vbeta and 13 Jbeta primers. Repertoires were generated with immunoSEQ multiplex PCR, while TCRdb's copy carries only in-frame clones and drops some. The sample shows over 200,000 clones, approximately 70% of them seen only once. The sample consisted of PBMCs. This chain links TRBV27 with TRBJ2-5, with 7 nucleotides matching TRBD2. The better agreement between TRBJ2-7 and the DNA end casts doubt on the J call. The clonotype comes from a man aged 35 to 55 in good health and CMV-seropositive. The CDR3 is CASSFGEGPYEQYF. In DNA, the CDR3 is TGTGCCAGCAGTTTTGGGGAGGGTCCCTACGAGCAGTACTTC.